The 6 T cell receptor beta chains reported below all come from one sample, sequenced in a study of T cell responses to AZD1222 COVID-19 vaccine. Measured with immunoSEQ multiplex PCR; TCRdb has only the in-frame clones, and not every one. The repertoire holds roughly 180,000 clones, 94% seen once, with roughly 8.4% in the top ten. Sequenced material: peripheral blood, taken on day 0 of AZD1222 vaccination. The origin of the receptors is an adult in good health.

The chain joins TRBV11-2 to TRBJ2-7; D is possibly TRBD2 (5 bases). Germline loops: CDR1 SGHAT, CDR2 FQNNGV. V gave up 0 bases and J gave up 4 bases, with 10 bases separating them. The CDR3 length is 14 residues. In nucleotides, the CDR3 is TGTGCCAGCAGCTTAGATCCTAGCATATACGAGCAGTACTTC. Translating gives CASSLDPSIYEQYF. The full variable domain, with the rest looked up from reference TRBV11-2 and TRBJ2-7, is EAGVAQSPRYKIIEKRQSVAFWCNPISGHATLYWYQQILGQGPKLLIQFQNNGVVDDSQLPKDRFSAERLKGVDSTLKIQPAKLEDSAVYLCASSLDPSIYEQYFGPGTRLTVT.

The genes are TRBV7-8 and TRBJ2-7, with D unresolved. The CDR3 consists of 13 residues. The V end was cut by 4 bases, the J end by 4 bases, with 11 bases between. CDR1 SGHVS and CDR2 FQNEAQ come from the germline V gene. The CDR3 here is CASSWPNRYEQYF. CDR3 bases: TGTGCCAGCAGCTGGCCCAACAGATACGAGCAGTACTTC.

This clone was found once. This chain connects TRBV30 to TRBJ2-1; D gene unclear. This CDR3 has 15 amino acids. Per germline, CDR1 GTSNPN and CDR2 SVGIG (reference sequence). Trimming took off 3 bases at V and 1 base at J, with 13 bases between the two ends. The CDR3 loop is CAWSPTAGSYNEQFF. The CDR3 region has the DNA TGTGCCTGGAGCCCCACGGCCGGGTCCTACAATGAGCAGTTCTTC.

The chain carries TRBV5-1 and TRBJ2-3; D uncertain. Germline assignment: CDR1 SGHRS and CDR2 YFSETQ. V was clipped by 4 bases and J by 2 bases, with 11 bases between them. CDR3 length: 14 residues. For the CDR3, the DNA is TGCGCCAGCAGCCTGGACCGGACCACAGATACGCAGTATTTT. This sequence encodes CASSLDRTTDTQYF.

This sequence joins TRBV11-2 and TRBJ2-7, with D maybe TRBD1 (6 bases). The ends were cut back, 2 bases at V and 1 base at J, with 15 bases in the middle. The CDR3 is 16 residues long. CDR1 and CDR2 (germline): SGHAT, FQNNGV. The CDR3 DNA follows: TGTGCCAGCAGCTTACCAAAAAACGGACAGTCCTACGAGCAGTACTTC. Protein product: CASSLPKNGQSYEQYF. The variable domain in full, with the rest retrieved from reference TRBV11-2 and TRBJ2-7, is EAGVAQSPRYKIIEKRQSVAFWCNPISGHATLYWYQQILGQGPKLLIQFQNNGVVDDSQLPKDRFSAERLKGVDSTLKIQPAKLEDSAVYLCASSLPKNGQSYEQYFGPGTRLTVT.

The chain employs TRBV27 and TRBJ2-7; 11 nucleotides match TRBD2. The CDR3 sequence is 16 residues long. Germline V lookup: CDR1 MNHEY, CDR2 SMNVEV (reference sequence). V shed 3 bases, J shed 2 bases, and the junction held 6 bases outside the gene matches. CDR3 nucleotide sequence: TGTGCCAGCAGTTTCCACCTAGCGGGGGGACCCTACGAGCAGTACTTC. Amino acid sequence: CASSFHLAGGPYEQYF.